This T cell receptor beta chain was profiled in a study of blood T cell repertoires in COVID-19. In the study overall: Specimens from acute and convalescent COVID-19 originated in the United States, Italy and Spain. Nucleic acid was either cDNA or gDNA, and it came from T cells, B-cell-depleted T cells, or PBMCs.

About this clone itself: One junction end disagrees with the germline gene, perhaps due to a read error.

Original processing methods: Reference gene primer amplification in the assay estimated nucleated cell counts. TCRdb keeps only in-frame clones here, not all; method: immunoSEQ multiplex PCR. Clone size and the V and J calls come from that table; the DNA yielded D and trimming. Altogether around 69,000 clones are present, just over 85% being singletons, with the ten largest covering approximately 6.6%. This CDR3 has 11 residues. CDR1 is SGHAT and CDR2 is FQNNGV in the germline V gene. The specimen was peripheral blood. The TCR sequence derives from a man aged 50 or older with active COVID-19. The rearrangement joins TRBV11-2 to TRBJ1-2; D perhaps matches TRBD1 (6 bases). CDR3 amino acids: CASSPHGQPIF. CDR3 nucleotide sequence: TGTGCCAGCAGCCCCCACGGACAGCCTATATTC.